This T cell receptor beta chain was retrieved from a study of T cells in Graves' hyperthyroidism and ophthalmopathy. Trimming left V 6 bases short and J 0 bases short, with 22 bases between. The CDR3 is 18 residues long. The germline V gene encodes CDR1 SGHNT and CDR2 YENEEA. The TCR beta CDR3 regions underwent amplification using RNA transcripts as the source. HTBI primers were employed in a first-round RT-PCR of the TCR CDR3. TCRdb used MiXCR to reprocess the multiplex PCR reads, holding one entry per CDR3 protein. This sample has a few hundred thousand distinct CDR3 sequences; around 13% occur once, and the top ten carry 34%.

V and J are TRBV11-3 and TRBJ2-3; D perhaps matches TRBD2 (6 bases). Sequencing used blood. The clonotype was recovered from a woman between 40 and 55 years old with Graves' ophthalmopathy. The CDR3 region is CASSFDPVIGGSTDTQYF. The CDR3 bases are TGTGCCAGCAGTTTTGACCCCGTTATCGGGGGTAGCACAGATACGCAGTATTTT. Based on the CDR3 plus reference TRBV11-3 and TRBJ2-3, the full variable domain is EAGVVQSPRYKIIEKKQPVAFWCNPISGHNTLYWYLQNLGQGPELLIRYENEEAVDDSQLPKDRFSAERLKGVDSTLKIQPAELGDSAVYLCASSFDPVIGGSTDTQYFGPGTRLTVL.